This TCR beta chain derives from a study of cytomegalovirus exposure and HLA in healthy donors. Nominal health characterized the donors when sampled, though unrecorded immune exposures were likely. The PCR had 60 Vbeta and 13 Jbeta primers. Produced via immunoSEQ multiplex PCR; TCRdb's table is partial and in-frame only. The table lists about 170,000 clones, about 85% of them singletons. The TCR comes from a boy younger than 10 in good health and CMV-seronegative. Sequenced sample: PBMCs.

CDR3 in amino acids: CAISESLGVNTEAFF. CDR3 nucleotide sequence: TGTGCCATCAGTGAGTCGCTAGGGGTGAACACTGAAGCTTTCTTT. V usage is TRBV10-3 and J usage is TRBJ1-1, with D perhaps matching TRBD1 (5 bases). Germline CDR1 reads ENHRY; CDR2 reads SYGVKD. The CDR3 contains 15 residues. V gave up 0 bases and J gave up 0 bases, with 8 bases separating them.